This entry is about one T cell receptor beta chain. These data come from a study of blood T cells in healthy people across ages. Looked up from germline, CDR1 is LGHDT and CDR2 is YNNKEL (reference sequence). V gave up 1 base and J gave up 2 bases; unmatched junction bases: 6. The length of the CDR3 is 18 residues. The authors ran a second PCR of 7 to 11 cycles using a sample-barcoded 5' primer and a J-beta primer mix. TCRdb analysed the 5' RACE reads with MiXCR anew, one entry per CDR3 protein. The top ten clones hold under 20% of a sample with 700,000 to 1,000,000 distinct CDR3 sequences, under 45% of them seen once.

This receptor was taken from a man between 60 and 75 years old in good health. The rearrangement links TRBV3-1 to TRBJ2-5; TRBD2 matches 14 bases. The sequenced material came from blood. CDR3 region: CASSQAGLAGGPQETQYF. DNA for the CDR3: TGTGCCAGCAGCCAAGCAGGACTAGCGGGGGGACCACAAGAGACCCAGTACTTC.